The rows below give T cell receptor beta chains drawn from one sample of a study of human T cells and chemical hapten exposure. TCRdb reanalysed the RACE reads using MiXCR and keeps one entry per CDR3 protein. This sample has 110,000 to 150,000 distinct CDR3 sequences, with 10% to 15% found just once. The sample in question was whole blood, obtained in connection with sensitization to the hapten diphenylcyclopropenone (DPC). Receptors were obtained from a woman in her 50s with alopecia areata. Some clones in this sample may be carry-over from other donors' samples. CDR3s include the opening cysteine and the closing phenylalanine or tryptophan. A D gene is named only where the DNA matches it firmly. Part of the rows lack a size; the others show once, few, many or a class for expanded clones.

clone_size	j_call	d_call	v_call	cdr3_aa	cdr3_nt
many	TRBJ1-1	.	TRBV29-1	CSVFGASLTEAFF	TGCAGCGTTTTCGGGGCGTCTCTCACTGAAGCTTTCTTT
few	TRBJ2-7	TRBD1	TRBV5-1	CASGPGTASYEQYF	TGCGCCAGCGGTCCCGGGACAGCTTCCTACGAGCAGTACTTC
few	TRBJ1-2	.	TRBV4-1	CASSQVVTVNYGYTF	TGCGCCAGCAGCCAAGTTGTGACGGTTAACTATGGCTACACCTTC
.	TRBJ2-5	.	TRBV3-2	CASSYGTQYF	TGTGCCAGCAGTTACGGGACCCAGTACTTC
.	TRBJ2-1	.	TRBV20-1	CSARWPYSYNEQFF	TGCAGTGCTAGATGGCCGTACTCCTACAATGAGCAGTTCTTC
few	TRBJ2-2	.	TRBV6-5	CASAPAGAGTGELFF	TGTGCCAGCGCTCCTGCGGGGGCAGGCACCGGGGAGCTGTTTTTT
.	TRBJ2-2	.	TRBV7-2	CASSWQALTGELFF	TGTGCCAGCAGTTGGCAGGCCCTAACCGGGGAGCTGTTTTTT
many	TRBJ2-7	.	TRBV3-1	CASSPRGPGVYEQYF	TGTGCCAGCAGCCCCCGAGGCCCTGGGGTCTACGAGCAGTACTTC
many	TRBJ2-5	.	TRBV20-1	CSAQKAGPTGETQYF	TGCAGTGCCCAGAAGGCGGGGCCCACGGGGGAGACCCAGTACTTC
.	TRBJ1-6	.	TRBV12-3/TRBV12-4	CASSTDRPNSPLHF	TGTGCCAGCAGTACCGACAGGCCAAATTCACCCCTCCACTTT
many	TRBJ2-6	TRBD2	TRBV28	CASTWTSGQSGANVLTF	TGTGCCAGCACTTGGACTAGCGGTCAATCTGGGGCCAACGTCCTGACTTTC
many	TRBJ2-1	.	TRBV19	CASSIGGPYNEQFF	TGTGCCAGTAGTATCGGAGGGCCCTACAATGAGCAGTTCTTC
few	TRBJ2-2	.	TRBV7-2	CASSLSGPVTGELFF	TGTGCCAGCAGCTTATCGGGTCCGGTTACCGGGGAGCTGTTTTTT
.	TRBJ2-1	.	TRBV24-1	CATSVSGRYNEQFF	TGTGCCACCAGTGTTAGTGGAAGGTACAATGAGCAGTTCTTC